Below, one TCR beta chain is given with its context. The record originates from a study of blood T cell repertoires in COVID-19. The wider study: Whether acute or convalescent, the COVID-19 samples came from the United States, Italy and Spain. T cells, B-cell-depleted T cells, or PBMCs supplied cDNA or gDNA.

Clones were sequenced by immunoSEQ multiplex PCR, and TCRdb holds only the in-frame ones, with some missing. The sample contains 200,000 to 300,000 clones, roughly 86% of which appear only once. Trimming left V 0 bases short and J 2 bases short, with 6 bases between. The germline V gene has CDR1 SGHRS and CDR2 YFSETQ. This CDR3 contains 14 residues. The receptor was derived from a human donor in a cohort sampled during active COVID-19. The specimen was peripheral blood. The chain has TRBV5-1 and TRBJ1-3, with D perhaps TRBD1 (5 bases). CDR3 sequence: CASSLDRPGNTIYF. The CDR3 coding sequence is TGCGCCAGCAGCTTGGACAGGCCTGGAAACACCATATATTTT.